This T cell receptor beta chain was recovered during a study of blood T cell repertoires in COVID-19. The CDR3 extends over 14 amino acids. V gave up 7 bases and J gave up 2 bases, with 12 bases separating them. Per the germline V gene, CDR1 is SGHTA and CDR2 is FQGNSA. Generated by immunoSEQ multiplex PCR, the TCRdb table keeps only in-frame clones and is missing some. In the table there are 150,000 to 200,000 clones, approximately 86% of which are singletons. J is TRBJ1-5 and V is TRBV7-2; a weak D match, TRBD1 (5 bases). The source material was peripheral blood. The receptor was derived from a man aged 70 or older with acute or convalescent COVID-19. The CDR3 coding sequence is TGTGCCAGCAATACGCAGACAGGCAATCAGCCCCAGCATTTT. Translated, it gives CASNTQTGNQPQHF. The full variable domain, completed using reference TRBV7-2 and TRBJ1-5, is GAGVSQSPSNKVTEKGKDVELRCDPISGHTALYWYRQSLGQGLEFLIYFQGNSAPDKSGLPSDRFSAERTGGSVSTLTIQRTQQEDSAVYLCASNTQTGNQPQHFGDGTRLSIL.